Following are 31 T cell receptor beta chains from one sample sequenced in a study of T cells after yellow fever vaccination. TCRdb fed the 5' RACE reads into MiXCR, producing one record per CDR3 protein. The table lists some 390,000 distinct CDR3 sequences, approximately 18% of them singletons. The sequenced sample was PBMCs, obtained before the yellow fever booster vaccination. Receptor source: a man aged 18 to 29 who received the YFV17D yellow fever vaccine.

The chain employs TRBV20-1 and TRBJ1-6; 7 positions match TRBD1. Germline V gene sequence: CDR1 DFQATT, CDR2 SNEGSKA (reference sequence). Trimming took 1 base from V and 7 from J; bases not matched to a gene: 7. This CDR3 comprises 15 residues. The CDR3 loop is CSARGVGQFNSPLHF. DNA for the CDR3: TGCAGTGCTAGAGGGGTGGGACAGTTCAATTCACCCCTCCACTTT.

Ten or more counts support this clonotype. J is TRBJ1-1 and V is TRBV5-1, with 9 bases fitting TRBD1. Trimming removed 7 bases from V and 0 bases from J; junction bases left unmatched: 7. The CDR3 extends over 15 amino acids. The V gene's germline CDR1 is SGHRS and CDR2 YFSETQ. CDR3 sequence: CASGKDRGMNTEAFF. DNA for the CDR3: TGCGCCAGCGGCAAGGACAGGGGTATGAACACTGAAGCTTTCTTT. The full variable domain, in which reference TRBV5-1 and TRBJ1-1 provide the parts outside the CDR3, is KAGVTQTPRYLIKTRGQQVTLSCSPISGHRSVSWYQQTPGQGLQFLFEYFSETQRNKGNFPGRFSGRQFSNSRSEMNVSTLELGDSALYLCASGKDRGMNTEAFFGQGTRLTVV.

V gene TRBV29-1 combines with J gene TRBJ2-1; D possibly corresponds to TRBD2 (6 bases). Germline V lookup: CDR1 SQVTM, CDR2 ANQGSEA. V dropped 3 bases and J dropped 4 bases, with 16 bases sitting between them. The CDR3 runs to 15 residues. The CDR3 nucleotides are TGCAGCGTTGAGGCGGGGCAACATGCTTACAATGAGCAGTTCTTC. It encodes CSVEAGQHAYNEQFF.

This clonotype was observed at least ten times. Here the CDR3 reads CASSLGQGAGQPQHF. In DNA, the CDR3 is TGTGCCAGCAGCCTGGGACAGGGGGCAGGTCAGCCCCAGCATTTT. The chain employs TRBV12-3 or TRBV12-4 and TRBJ1-5; 12 nucleotides agree with TRBD1. Trimming cost V 6 bases and J 6 bases; bases outside gene matches: 6. This CDR3 has 15 amino acids.

V and J are TRBV4-1 and TRBJ1-4; a weak D match, TRBD1 (5 bases). V lost 5 bases, J lost 8 bases, and 15 bases lay in between. The CDR3 runs to 14 residues. CDR1 and CDR2 (germline): MGHRA, YSYEKL. The CDR3 DNA sequence: TGCGCCAGCAGCGACCTAGGAGGGGCGGAAAAACTGTTTTTT. Translation gives CASSDLGGAEKLFF.

Only a few counts were recorded for this clonotype. The CDR3 spells CASSPGQGTNYGYTF. CDR3 coding DNA: TGCGCCAGCAGCCCCGGACAGGGGACTAACTATGGCTACACCTTC. The chain is built from TRBV4-3 and TRBJ1-2; 9 positions match TRBD1. With V trimmed by 4 bases and J by 0 bases, 3 bases remained unmatched. The CDR3 spans 15 residues. Germline loops: CDR1 LGHNA, CDR2 YSLEER.

In its sample, this clonotype was seen a few times. The V call is TRBV4-1, the J call TRBJ2-7, with D tentatively TRBD1 or TRBD2 (5 bases each). This CDR3 has 14 residues. CDR1 and CDR2 (germline): MGHRA, YSYEKL. V was pared by 3 bases and J by 2 bases, with 11 bases between. The CDR3 sequence: CASSHPGTAYEQYF. In DNA, the CDR3 is TGCGCCAGCAGCCATCCCGGGACGGCCTACGAGCAGTACTTC.

The rearrangement uses TRBV5-1 and TRBJ1-1, with a tentative D call TRBD1 (5 bases). The CDR3 is made up of 14 amino acids. The V gene's germline CDR1 is SGHRS and CDR2 YFSETQ. The V gene lost 4 bases and the J gene lost 6 bases, with 16 bases spanning the gap. CDR3 DNA sequence: TGCGCCAGCAGCCCGCTGGGGGGAGGAGCTGAAGCTTTCTTT. Its translation: CASSPLGGGAEAFF.

In this sample, this clonotype turned up a few times. Here the CDR3 reads CAISEPDRGLYGYTF. The CDR3 coding sequence is TGTGCCATCAGTGAGCCGGACAGGGGATTGTATGGCTACACCTTC. The V and J genes are TRBV10-3 and TRBJ1-2; 9 bases fit TRBD1. J was trimmed by 5 bases and V by 2 bases; bases with no gene match: 6. The germline V gene encodes CDR1 ENHRY and CDR2 SYGVKD. The CDR3 spans 15 residues.

The V call is TRBV6-5, the J call TRBJ2-5; D remains unclear. CDR3 length: 14 amino acids. CDR1 and CDR2 (germline): MNHEY, SVGAGI. Trimming cost V 7 bases and J 2 bases, with 14 bases left between them. The CDR3 loop reads CASTPLRKQETQYF. CDR3 bases: TGTGCCAGCACCCCACTCAGGAAGCAAGAGACCCAGTACTTC.

In this sample, this clonotype turned up a few times. The rearrangement links TRBV6-1 to TRBJ1-5; TRBD1 is a possible D gene (5 bases). CDR1 is MNHNS and CDR2 is SASEGT in the germline V gene. There are 15 residues in the CDR3. Deletions cut 6 bases from V and 6 bases from J, with 18 bases between. CDR3 nucleotides: TGTGCCAGCAGATTCGAGGGGCAGATCGGTCAGCCCCAGCATTTT. Translated, it gives CASRFEGQIGQPQHF.

This chain joins TRBV7-9 and TRBJ2-5; tentative D call: TRBD2 (5 bases). Germline CDR1 reads SEHNR; CDR2 reads FQNEAQ (reference sequence). The CDR3 contains 15 residues. V gave up 1 base and J gave up 1 base, with 10 bases separating them. The CDR3 DNA sequence: TGTGCCAGCAGCTTAGTTCCGGGGTTCCAAGAGACCCAGTACTTC. Its protein product is CASSLVPGFQETQYF. The full variable domain, completed using reference TRBV7-9 and TRBJ2-5, is DTGVSQNPRHKITKRGQNVTFRCDPISEHNRLYWYRQTLGQGPEFLTYFQNEAQLEKSRLLSDRFSAERPKGSFSTLEIQRTEQGDSAMYLCASSLVPGFQETQYFGPGTRLLVL.

Only a few counts were recorded for this clonotype. The gene calls are TRBV29-1 and TRBJ2-3; TRBD1 is a possible D gene (5 bases). There are 17 residues in the CDR3. Germline CDR1 SQVTM, CDR2 ANQGSEA. Trimming left V 4 bases short and J 0 bases short, with 20 bases between. Here the CDR3 reads CSVGLVYGAESTDTQYF. CDR3 bases: TGCAGCGTTGGATTAGTGTATGGGGCAGAAAGCACAGATACGCAGTATTTT.

This chain joins TRBV6-2 or TRBV6-3 and TRBJ1-1; D perhaps matches TRBD1 (6 bases). V lost 1 base and J lost 1, with 10 bases in between. CDR1 and CDR2 from the germline V gene are MNHEY and SVGEGT. This CDR3 has 15 amino acids. DNA for the CDR3: TGTGCCAGCAGTTACTTTGGGGGCTCGAACACTGAAGCTTTCTTT. Protein sequence: CASSYFGGSNTEAFF.

As for this clonotype: An end of the junction does not agree with germline; a read error may underlie this. The rearrangement joins TRBV6-1 to TRBJ1-2; 7 bases align to TRBD1. From germline, CDR1 is MNHNS and CDR2 SASEGT. The CDR3 has 13 amino acids. CDR3 nucleotide sequence: TGTGCCGGCAGTGAAGGGGACAGCTATGGCTACACCTTC. This codes for CAGSEGDSYGYTF.

This clonotype was detected once. This chain connects TRBV5-5 to TRBJ1-3; weak D call: TRBD1 (5 bases). The CDR3 runs to 15 residues. The V end was cut by 0 bases, the J end by 4 bases, with 11 bases between. Germline V gene data show CDR1 as SGHKS and CDR2 as YYEKEE (reference sequence). The CDR3 spells CASSLDGGAGNTIYF. The DNA for the CDR3 is TGTGCCAGCAGCTTGGATGGGGGAGCCGGAAACACCATATATTTT.

In DNA, the CDR3 is TGCGCCAGCAGCAGCGGACAGGGGGTGGGTGAGCAGTACGTC. Translation gives CASSSGQGVGEQYV. The chain links TRBV5-1 to TRBJ2-7; 10 bases align to TRBD1. V dropped 4 bases and J dropped 7; count of bases not matched to a gene: 8. CDR1 is SGHRS and CDR2 is YFSETQ in the germline V gene. This CDR3 comprises 14 residues.

The genes are TRBV10-3 and TRBJ2-3; 16 nucleotides align to TRBD2. With V trimmed by 6 bases and J by 4 bases, 13 bases remained unmatched. CDR3 size: 19 residues. The germline V gene has CDR1 ENHRY and CDR2 SYGVKD. CDR3 in DNA: TGTGCCATCAGCACCGGGACTAGCGGGGGGGCCAAGATTCCAGATACGCAGTATTTT. Its translation is CAISTGTSGGAKIPDTQYF.

The rearrangement uses TRBV6-2 or TRBV6-3 and TRBJ2-6; D unclear. V shed 8 bases and J shed 0 bases, with 17 bases lying between them. CDR1 and CDR2 from the germline V gene are MNHEY and SVGEGT. The CDR3 spans 17 residues. The CDR3 loop reads CASENSPGPSGANVLTF. Here the CDR3 DNA reads TGTGCCAGCGAAAACTCCCCAGGACCCTCTGGGGCCAACGTCCTGACTTTC.

The chain recombines TRBV5-1 with TRBJ2-5; the match to TRBD1 covers 8 bases. Germline V gives CDR1 SGHRS, CDR2 YFSETQ. CDR3 length: 15 residues. V dropped 1 base and J dropped 4; count of bases not matched to a gene: 6. Here the CDR3 reads CASSLLTGAGETQYF. The CDR3 bases are TGCGCCAGCAGCTTGCTGACAGGGGCAGGAGAGACCCAGTACTTC.

There are a few counts of this clonotype. The chain recombines TRBV20-1 with TRBJ2-4, with 9 bases fitting TRBD2. Trimming removed 5 bases from V and 9 bases from J; junction bases left unmatched: 5. In germline, CDR1 is DFQATT, CDR2 SNEGSKA (reference sequence). CDR3 length equals 12 residues. The chain's CDR3 is CSAVAGDGIQYF. The CDR3 DNA sequence: TGCAGTGCTGTAGCGGGGGACGGCATTCAGTACTTC.

This clonotype came up a few times. The chain employs TRBV6-6 and TRBJ1-3; no definite D call. There are 13 residues in the CDR3. The germline CDR1 and CDR2 sequences are MNHNY and SVGAGI (reference sequence). The V and J ends lost 6 bases and 2 bases respectively, with 8 bases between them. CDR3 protein: CASRDGPGNTIYF. The CDR3 DNA reads TGTGCCAGCAGGGACGGCCCTGGAAACACCATATATTTT.

As to this clonotype: The junction and the germline gene differ at one end; a read error may be behind it. This chain links TRBV5-1 with TRBJ2-2, with a weak D call TRBD1 (7 bases). CDR1 is SGHRS, CDR2 YFSETQ, per germline. The CDR3 sequence is 12 residues long. For the CDR3, the DNA is TGCGCCAGCAGCCAGGGGCGGGACAGAGAGATTTTT. As protein: CASSQGRDREIF.

The chain links TRBV12-3 or TRBV12-4 to TRBJ2-3; 7 bases fit TRBD2. The V and J ends lost 7 bases and 1 base, in that order; junction bases with no gene match: 8. This CDR3 has 15 amino acids. The CDR3 DNA follows: TGTGCCAGCATGGGGGGGTATAAGGGCACAGATACGCAGTATTTT. This codes for CASMGGYKGTDTQYF.

This clonotype was seen a handful of times. The V call is TRBV6-1, the J call TRBJ1-6; the D gene is possibly TRBD1 (5 bases). This CDR3 is 15 amino acids long. CDR1 is MNHNS, CDR2 SASEGT, per germline. Trimming shortened V by 3 bases and J by 9 bases, and 15 bases separated the two germline ends. This CDR3 reads CASSEGDLGSSPLHF. The CDR3 DNA follows: TGTGCCAGCAGTGAGGGGGATCTGGGGAGTTCACCCCTCCACTTT.

J is TRBJ2-2 and V is TRBV20-1; 7 bases fit TRBD1. Germline V CDR1 and CDR2: DFQATT, SNEGSKA (reference sequence). This CDR3 region has 14 residues. V was clipped by 1 base and J by 5 bases; unmatched bases: 4. The CDR3 bases are TGCAGTGCTAGAGTACAGGGGTCGACCGGGGAGCTGTTTTTT. Protein: CSARVQGSTGELFF.

Ten or more counts support this clonotype. This chain uses TRBV5-1 with TRBJ2-7; 7 bases align to TRBD2. The CDR3 loop spans 13 amino acids. Germline CDR1 is SGHRS and CDR2 is YFSETQ. V lost 4 bases and J lost 0; bases outside the gene matches: 1. The CDR3: CASSTGGSYEQYF. Here the CDR3 DNA reads TGCGCCAGCAGCACGGGGGGCTCCTACGAGCAGTACTTC.

CDR3: CASSPHGRGGELFF. CDR3 bases: TGTGCCAGCAGTCCCCACGGTAGGGGCGGGGAGCTGTTTTTT. The chain has TRBV12-3 or TRBV12-4 and TRBJ2-2; TRBD1 is a possible D gene (5 bases). Trimming removed 5 bases at V and 7 bases at J, with 14 bases between. This CDR3 is built from 14 residues.

This clonotype was seen a handful of times. The gene calls are TRBV6-6 and TRBJ1-6; 7 nucleotides line up with TRBD1. V shed 0 bases and J 10 bases; nucleotides not matched to a gene: 6. The germline V gene has CDR1 MNHNY and CDR2 SVGAGI (reference sequence). The CDR3 is 15 residues long. The CDR3 sequence: CASSYSKTGSSPLHF. As DNA, the CDR3 is TGTGCCAGCAGTTACTCGAAGACAGGGTCCTCACCCCTCCACTTT.

This clonotype was counted only a few times. The chain employs TRBV5-1 and TRBJ2-5; TRBD1 might be the D (6 bases). V was pared by 0 bases and J by 1 base, with 13 bases between. Per germline, CDR1 SGHRS and CDR2 YFSETQ. This CDR3 spans 16 amino acids. The CDR3 sequence: CASSLAQGLGQETQYF. The CDR3 bases are TGCGCCAGCAGCTTGGCCCAGGGGCTGGGCCAAGAGACCCAGTACTTC.

In DNA form, the CDR3 reads TGTGCCAGCAGCTCACTCCCGGGGAGGGGCGACACTGAAGCTTTCTTT. This encodes CASSSLPGRGDTEAFF. This rearrangement joins TRBV7-1 to TRBJ1-1, with D possibly matching TRBD1 (5 bases). TRBV7-1 is classed as an ORF, of uncertain function. Trimming removed 2 bases from V and 3 bases from J, with 16 bases in between. This CDR3 contains 16 residues.